This T cell receptor (beta chain) stems from a study of T cell responses to AZD1222 COVID-19 vaccine. Study-level findings and limits: Reports say nearly half of spike-specific TCRs go after unmutated variant regions. Rises in breadth and depth of Spike-specific TCRs came after two AZD1222 doses.

About this clone itself: No antigen is known for it.

This table comes from immunoSEQ multiplex PCR, and its TCRdb copy is limited to in-frame clones, with some not included. The sample holds more than 110,000 clones, approximately 90% seen once. Trimming at V came to 5 bases and at J to 2 bases, leaving 6 bases not matched to a gene. Germline lookup yields CDR1 SGHDT and CDR2 YYEEEE. CDR3 length: 15 amino acids. The source of this sequence is an adult in good health. The chain employs TRBV5-6 and TRBJ2-3; 9 bases fit TRBD2. Material: peripheral blood, obtained on day 0 of AZD1222 vaccination. This chain's CDR3 is CASREREAHTDTQYF. The CDR3 DNA sequence: TGTGCCAGCAGGGAGCGGGAGGCCCACACAGATACGCAGTATTTT.